The entry that follows covers one T cell receptor beta chain sequence. This specimen belongs to a study of blood T cell repertoires in COVID-19. The CDR3 extends over 12 amino acids. The germline V and J ends were trimmed by 3 bases and 8 bases, with 10 bases remaining between them. Germline-derived CDR1 and CDR2 are MNHEY and SVGAGI. Only in-frame clones appear in the TCRdb table, and some are missing; sequencing was by immunoSEQ multiplex PCR. Of 100,000 to 150,000 clones in the sample, about 89% were seen once. This rearrangement joins TRBV6-5 to TRBJ1-1; the D is unclear. The specimen was peripheral blood. This receptor was taken from a man aged 50 to 60 with active or convalescent COVID-19. CDR3 nucleotides: TGTGCCAGCAGTTATGGAGGCAGAGAAGCTTTCTTT. Its translation: CASSYGGREAFF.